These T cell receptor beta chains were read from a single sample in a study of blood T cell repertoires in COVID-19. Repertoires were generated with immunoSEQ multiplex PCR, while TCRdb's copy carries only in-frame clones and drops some. This table has under 300,000 clones, roughly 80% appearing once. Sample: peripheral blood. These receptor sequences come from a woman younger than 30 with acute or convalescent COVID-19. The CDR3 runs from the conserved cysteine through the conserved F or W. Fields, in order: D gene, J gene, clone size, V gene, CDR3 protein, CDR3 DNA. D genes are given only for firm matches. Where a row states a size, it is once, few, many or the class of an expanded clone; other rows omit it.

NA TRBJ2-3 NA TRBV9 CASSLGGRGNPTDTQYF TGTGCCAGCAGCCTAGGGGGTAGGGGAAATCCTACAGATACGCAGTATTTT
TRBD2 TRBJ2-1 NA TRBV14 CASSQEVKTSGLNEQFF TGTGCCAGCAGCCAAGAAGTGAAGACTAGCGGGCTGAATGAGCAGTTCTTC
NA TRBJ2-7 NA TRBV30 CAWSRGGTTYEQYF TGTGCCTGGAGTCGAGGGGGGACTACCTACGAGCAGTACTTC
TRBD1 TRBJ1-4 NA TRBV27 CASSMNRGSDEKLFF TGTGCCAGCAGTATGAACAGGGGGTCTGATGAAAAACTGTTTTTT
TRBD1 TRBJ1-2 few TRBV19 CASSNRVLTGGDGYTF TGTGCCAGTAGTAACCGGGTATTGACAGGGGGCGATGGCTACACCTTC
NA TRBJ1-3 NA TRBV4-3 CASSQDMSSGNTIYF TGCGCCAGCAGCCAAGACATGAGCTCTGGAAACACCATATATTTT
NA TRBJ2-1 NA TRBV20-1 CSARLATEQFF TGCAGTGCTAGACTAGCAACTGAGCAGTTCTTC
NA TRBJ1-1 NA TRBV2 CASSDAAGVEAFF TGTGCCAGCAGTGACGCAGCGGGAGTTGAAGCTTTCTTT
NA TRBJ2-3 NA TRBV7-9 CASTFTSTDTQYF TGTGCCAGCACCTTCACTAGCACAGATACGCAGTATTTT
NA TRBJ2-7 NA TRBV10-2 CASSDQAYTYEQYF TGCGCCAGCAGTGATCAGGCTTACACCTACGAGCAGTACTTC
TRBD2 TRBJ2-2 NA TRBV30 CAWSVLGRESGELFF TGTGCCTGGAGTGTACTCGGGCGGGAGTCCGGGGAGCTGTTTTTT
NA TRBJ2-1 NA TRBV3-1/TRBV3-2 CASSPTGDFHNEQFF TGTGCCAGCAGCCCCACCGGGGACTTCCACAATGAGCAGTTCTTC
TRBD1 TRBJ2-1 NA TRBV20-1 CSAISGTGSFF TGCAGTGCTATCAGCGGGACAGGGTCGTTCTTC
NA TRBJ1-2 few TRBV30 CAWSRGDGYTF TGTGCCTGGAGTCGCGGGGATGGCTACACCTTC
TRBD1 TRBJ1-1 NA TRBV28 CASSLQGGGTEAFF TGTGCCAGCAGTTTGCAAGGGGGCGGCACTGAAGCTTTCTTT
NA TRBJ2-5 few TRBV7-2 CASSLSRETQYF TGTGCCAGCAGCCTAAGTCGGGAGACCCAGTACTTC
NA TRBJ2-7 NA TRBV18 CASSPGTHQTYEQYF TGTGCCAGCTCACCAGGGACACACCAAACCTACGAGCAGTACTTC
NA TRBJ2-4 NA TRBV4-3 CASSQGLGPNIQYF TGCGCCAGCAGCCAAGGGTTGGGCCCAAACATTCAGTACTTC
TRBD2 TRBJ2-1 once TRBV3-1/TRBV3-2 CASSQDLGGSGMFF TGTGCCAGCAGCCAAGATCTGGGGGGGAGTGGTATGTTCTTC
TRBD1 TRBJ1-1 NA TRBV9 CASSPGQKNTEAFF TGTGCCAGCAGCCCGGGACAGAAGAACACTGAAGCTTTCTTT
TRBD1 TRBJ2-7 NA TRBV24-1 CATSDSVDRGYEQYF TGTGCCACCAGTGATAGCGTTGACAGGGGCTACGAGCAGTACTTC
NA TRBJ1-5 NA TRBV28 CASSFQQGWSQPQHF TGTGCCAGCAGTTTTCAACAGGGTTGGTCTCAGCCCCAGCATTTT
NA TRBJ1-2 NA TRBV9 CASSGTTVRMKPRGDYGYTF TGTGCCAGCAGCGGGACAACGGTGCGGATGAAACCCCGTGGAGACTATGGCTACACCTTC
TRBD2 TRBJ2-2 NA TRBV7-9 CASSEVLVASGSNTGELFF TGTGCCAGCAGCGAAGTACTGGTGGCTAGCGGATCGAACACCGGGGAGCTGTTTTTT
NA TRBJ2-7 NA TRBV4-1 CASSQDSRSYEQYF TGCGCCAGCAGCCAAGATAGCAGATCCTACGAGCAGTACTTC
NA TRBJ2-5 NA TRBV5-4 CASSFSEAHKETQYF TGTGCCAGCAGCTTCTCGGAAGCGCATAAAGAGACCCAGTACTTC
NA TRBJ1-5 few TRBV24-1 CATSERGAGNQPQHF TGTGCCACCAGTGAGCGGGGGGCGGGCAATCAGCCCCAGCATTTT
NA TRBJ1-6 NA TRBV19 CASNTISKDWGGSPLHF TGTGCCAGTAACACCATCTCCAAGGACTGGGGGGGTTCACCCCTCCACTTT
NA TRBJ2-7 NA TRBV15 CATSRGQGMDEQYF TGTGCCACCAGCAGAGGGCAGGGGATGGACGAGCAGTACTTC
NA TRBJ1-4 NA TRBV5-1 CASSLARQGSNEKLFF TGCGCCAGCAGCTTGGCCAGGCAGGGGTCTAATGAAAAACTGTTTTTT
TRBD2 TRBJ2-1 many TRBV15 CATSRDNYSGRGSYNEQFF TGTGCCACCAGCAGAGATAACTACAGTGGGAGGGGCTCCTACAATGAGCAGTTCTTC
NA TRBJ2-1 NA TRBV19 CASTLKGGVGEQFF TGTGCCAGTACCCTAAAGGGGGGGGTCGGTGAGCAGTTCTTC
TRBD2 TRBJ2-1 NA TRBV9 CASSVDRGDYYNEQFF TGTGCCAGCAGCGTAGATCGGGGGGACTACTACAATGAGCAGTTCTTC
NA TRBJ1-1 once TRBV6-5 CASSYEGEAFF TGTGCCAGCAGTTACGAGGGCGAAGCTTTCTTT
TRBD1 TRBJ2-1 NA TRBV15 CATSLDRGVYEQFF TGTGCCACCAGCCTGGACAGGGGTGTCTATGAGCAGTTCTTC
TRBD1 TRBJ2-2 NA TRBV2 CASSEQGVNTGELFF TGTGCCAGCAGTGAACAGGGGGTGAACACCGGGGAGCTGTTTTTT
TRBD2 TRBJ2-5 NA TRBV2 CASRSLAGAGPKSTQYF TGTGCCAGCAGGAGTTTAGCGGGAGCAGGCCCGAAGAGTACCCAGTACTTC
TRBD1 TRBJ1-2 few TRBV28 CASSLTESVTGGTYGYTF TGTGCCAGCAGTTTAACAGAATCAGTCACAGGGGGAACTTATGGCTACACCTTC
NA TRBJ2-1 NA TRBV27 CASTHMGASYNEQFF TGTGCCAGCACTCACATGGGAGCCTCTTACAATGAGCAGTTCTTC
TRBD1 TRBJ1-1 NA TRBV2 CASLGQGNTEAFF TGTGCCAGCTTAGGACAGGGGAACACTGAAGCTTTCTTT
TRBD2 TRBJ2-1 NA TRBV3-1/TRBV3-2 CASSHSGSSYNEQFF TGTGCCAGCAGCCATAGCGGGAGCTCCTACAATGAGCAGTTCTTC
TRBD2 TRBJ2-7 NA TRBV9 CASSAGLASYEQYF TGTGCCAGCAGCGCGGGACTAGCCTCCTACGAGCAGTACTTC